One sample yielded the 31 T cell receptor beta chains listed below, sequenced in a study of blood T cells in healthy people across ages. A sample-barcoded 5' primer and a J-beta primer mix were used in a second PCR of about 6 to 11 cycles. TCRdb independently ran MiXCR on the 5' RACE reads; one entry per CDR3 protein. The table lists about 580,000 distinct CDR3 sequences, around 50% of them singletons. Sequencing was done on a sample of blood. The receptors derive from an older man in good health.

CDR3 DNA: TGTGCTAGCGGGCCATTTGCGGGTCCTAAAAAAGAGACCCAGTACTTC. This translates into CASGPFAGPKKETQYF. The chain joins TRBV7-7 to TRBJ2-5, with 7 positions matching TRBD2. Germline lookup yields CDR1 SSHAT and CDR2 FNYEAQ (reference sequence). This CDR3 has 16 residues. Supplemented by reference TRBV7-7 and TRBJ2-5, the full variable domain reads GAGVSQSPRYKVTKRGQDVTLRCDPISSHATLYWYQQALGQGPEFLTYFNYEAQPDKSGLPSDRFSAERPEGSISTLTIQRTEQRDSAMYRCASGPFAGPKKETQYFGPGTRLLVL.

About this clonotype itself: An end of the junction does not agree with germline; a read error may underlie this. The CDR3 region has the DNA TGTGCCAGCAGCTACTCGACGGGGGGGCAACCATCTCGCCTGAAGCAGTTCTTC. Its translation: CASSYSTGGQPSRLKQFF. This chain links TRBV6-2 or TRBV6-3 with TRBJ2-1, with TRBD2 identical over 8 bases. This CDR3 is 18 amino acids long. The germline V gene has CDR1 MNHEY and CDR2 SVGEGT.

The genes are TRBV5-1 and TRBJ2-3, with a possible D match to TRBD1 (7 bases). V was shortened by 4 bases and J by 6 bases, with 12 bases between the two germline ends. From germline, CDR1 is SGHRS and CDR2 YFSETQ. The CDR3 has 13 residues. In nucleotides, the CDR3 is TGCGCCAGCAGCGTGCCAGGGGGGGATACGCAGTATTTT. Its protein is CASSVPGGDTQYF.

Notes on this clonotype: An end of the junction does not agree with germline; a read error may underlie this. The gene calls are TRBV29-1 and TRBJ2-1, with a tentative D call TRBD2 (5 bases). This CDR3 contains 12 residues. CDR1 SQVTM and CDR2 ANQGSEA come from the germline V gene. The DNA for the CDR3 is TGCAACGTTGAAGAGGGCCCCAGTGAGCAGTTCTTC. Amino acid sequence: CNVEEGPSEQFF.

The chain uses TRBV20-1 and TRBJ1-2; tentative D call: TRBD1 (6 bases). V lost 4 bases and J 2 bases, leaving 14 bases between the germline ends. Germline CDR1 and CDR2: DFQATT and SNEGSKA (reference sequence). The CDR3 loop spans 14 amino acids. The CDR3 sequence: CSATGGRANYGYTF. CDR3 sequence (DNA): TGCAGTGCTACGGGGGGCAGGGCCAACTATGGCTACACCTTC.

Of note for this clonotype: Germline and junction disagree at one end, which may indicate a read error. The chain uses TRBV10-3 and TRBJ2-1; D unclear. Germline-derived CDR1 and CDR2 are ENHRY and SYGVKD. The length of the CDR3 is 13 residues. In nucleotides, the CDR3 is TGTGCCATCTCGGGTTTCTCCTACGATGAGCAGTTCTTC. Its translation is CAISGFSYDEQFF.

In this sample, this clonotype turned up once. CDR3 bases: TGCGCCAGCAGCTTGGCCGGGGGCGCAGACTATGGCTACACCTTC. The encoded protein is CASSLAGGADYGYTF. This rearrangement joins TRBV5-1 to TRBJ1-2, with D possibly matching TRBD1 (6 bases). This CDR3 comprises 15 residues. The germline gives CDR1 SGHRS, CDR2 YFSETQ. The V end was cut by 0 bases, the J end by 3 bases, with 12 bases between.

This chain links TRBV18 with TRBJ2-1; 9 bases align to TRBD2. The CDR3 consists of 16 residues. From germline, CDR1 is KGHSH and CDR2 LQKENI. The ends lost 3 bases at V and 2 bases at J; junction bases unmatched: 5. CDR3 in DNA: TGTGCCAGCTCACCGCCCCTAGCGGGACCCTACAATGAGCAGTTCTTC. Translated, it gives CASSPPLAGPYNEQFF.

The chain recombines TRBV20-1 with TRBJ2-3; D remains ambiguous. V was shortened by 0 bases and J by 0 bases, with 7 bases between the two germline ends. Germline V lookup: CDR1 DFQATT, CDR2 SNEGSKA (reference sequence). The CDR3 is 14 residues long. The CDR3 coding sequence is TGCAGTGCTAGAGATCTGGCTAGCACAGATACGCAGTATTTT. This sequence encodes CSARDLASTDTQYF.

The chain is built from TRBV11-2 and TRBJ2-1; D gene unclear. CDR1 SGHAT and CDR2 FQNNGV come from the germline V gene. The CDR3 contains 15 residues. V dropped 7 bases and J dropped 12 bases, with 25 bases sitting between them. CDR3 sequence reads: CASTLGPTRAMMQFF. As DNA, the CDR3 is TGTGCCAGCACCCTAGGACCCACTCGGGCAATGATGCAGTTCTTC. The variable domain in full, with the rest retrieved from reference TRBV11-2 and TRBJ2-1, is EAGVAQSPRYKIIEKRQSVAFWCNPISGHATLYWYQQILGQGPKLLIQFQNNGVVDDSQLPKDRFSAERLKGVDSTLKIQPAKLEDSAVYLCASTLGPTRAMMQFFGPGTRLTVL.

The chain recombines TRBV20-1 with TRBJ2-7, with D unresolved. Germline-derived CDR1 and CDR2 are DFQATT and SNEGSKA (reference sequence). This CDR3 comprises 11 residues. The ends were cut back, 6 bases at V and 3 bases at J, with 9 bases in the middle. CDR3 coding DNA: TGCAGTGCCCACGACCGCTACGAGCAGTACTTC. Protein sequence: CSAHDRYEQYF.

This clonotype was picked up a small number of times. V is TRBV29-1 and J is TRBJ2-7; 11 nucleotides agree with TRBD1. The CDR3 extends over 15 amino acids. The V and J ends lost 5 bases and 1 base, in that order; junction bases with no gene match: 7. CDR1 and CDR2 (germline): SQVTM, ANQGSEA. The CDR3 region is CSVRTGGALSYEQYF. The CDR3, as DNA: TGCAGCGTTCGGACAGGGGGCGCCCTGTCCTACGAGCAGTACTTC.

The V and J genes are TRBV28 and TRBJ1-1; 7 bases agree with TRBD1. The CDR3 is 14 residues long. Germline V gene data show CDR1 as MDHEN and CDR2 as SYDVKM. V shed 6 bases and J 3 bases; nucleotides not matched to a gene: 7. The CDR3 coding sequence is TGTGCCAGCAGCCTCTCAGGGGGGCACACTGAAGCTTTCTTT. It codes for CASSLSGGHTEAFF.

The chain employs TRBV29-1 and TRBJ2-1; D call uncertain. The CDR3 is 12 amino acids. Germline values: CDR1 SQVTM, CDR2 ANQGSEA. Deletions cut 0 bases from V and 8 bases from J, with 8 bases between. The CDR3 loop reads CSVEEVQDEQFF. CDR3 bases: TGCAGCGTTGAAGAAGTTCAGGATGAGCAGTTCTTC.

This clonotype was detected ten times or more. This chain links TRBV12-3 or TRBV12-4 with TRBJ1-6, with TRBD1 identical over 7 bases. The CDR3 runs 14 residues. The junction had 4 bases not matched to a gene; V was cut back by 5 bases and J by 6 bases. CDR3: CASSPGQLNSPLHF. In DNA form, the CDR3 reads TGTGCCAGCAGTCCGGGACAGCTTAATTCACCCCTCCACTTT.

This sequence joins TRBV2 and TRBJ2-2; 8 bases fit TRBD1. V was pared by 5 bases and J by 2 bases, with 4 bases of the junction left unmatched. The CDR3 covers 15 residues. Germline V CDR1 and CDR2: SNHLY, FYNNEI. The CDR3 here is CASSTGQGNTGELFF. The CDR3, as DNA: TGTGCCAGCAGTACTGGACAGGGTAACACCGGGGAGCTGTTTTTT.

This chain connects TRBV5-1 to TRBJ1-3; maybe TRBD1 (6 bases). This CDR3 contains 15 residues. The V and J ends lost 5 bases and 0 bases respectively, with 12 bases between them. Germline loops: CDR1 SGHRS, CDR2 YFSETQ. Here the CDR3 reads CASSPRTDSGNTIYF. CDR3 in DNA: TGCGCCAGCAGTCCTAGGACAGACTCTGGAAACACCATATATTTT.

V and J are TRBV28 and TRBJ2-1, with D unresolved. This CDR3 region has 11 residues. The germline gives CDR1 MDHEN, CDR2 SYDVKM. V was cut by 10 bases and J by 6 bases, with 10 bases left in between. CDR3 coding DNA: TGTGCCACCCTTCGTCGCAATGAGCAGTTCTTC. It is translated as CATLRRNEQFF.

The chain uses TRBV5-1 and TRBJ2-5; D gene unclear. CDR1 SGHRS and CDR2 YFSETQ come from the germline V gene. The CDR3 contains 14 residues. V lost 3 bases and J 1 base, leaving 10 bases between the germline ends. The CDR3 is CASSSRNPQETQYF. Here the CDR3 DNA reads TGCGCCAGCAGCTCGCGAAATCCCCAAGAGACCCAGTACTTC.

The gene calls are TRBV10-2 and TRBJ1-2; weak D call: TRBD1 (6 bases). Trimming removed 7 bases at V and 1 base at J, with 10 bases between. The germline V gene has CDR1 WSHSY and CDR2 SAAADI. This CDR3 has 13 amino acids. The DNA of the CDR3 is TGCGCCAGCATGGGGGGCTTTAACTATGGCTACACCTTC. The encoded protein is CASMGGFNYGYTF.

The V and J genes are TRBV28 and TRBJ2-4, with no clear D. The assigned J gene may be wrong: the sequence end matches TRBJ2-7 better. Germline loops: CDR1 MDHEN, CDR2 SYDVKM. The CDR3 loop spans 15 amino acids. DNA of the CDR3: TGTGCCAGCAGTTTAAGACCCAGCAACTCCTACGAGCAGTACTTC. Translation gives CASSLRPSNSYEQYF.

The gene calls are TRBV7-2 and TRBJ1-2; TRBD1 matches 8 bases. The junction had 4 bases not matched to a gene; V was cut back by 4 bases and J by 3 bases. The CDR3 sequence is 14 residues long. CDR1 is SGHTA and CDR2 is FQGNSA in the germline V gene. The CDR3 spells CASSSGTGYYGYTF. DNA for the CDR3: TGTGCCAGCAGCTCAGGGACAGGATACTATGGCTACACCTTC.

The chain is built from TRBV7-6 and TRBJ2-3; D remains unclear. The CDR3 sequence is 15 residues long. The V end lost 5 bases, the J end lost 1 base, and 13 bases lay between the germline ends. Germline V gives CDR1 SGHVS, CDR2 FNYEAQ. The CDR3 loop reads CASSPQRLGTDTQYF. The CDR3 nucleotides are TGTGCCAGCAGCCCCCAGAGGCTGGGCACAGATACGCAGTATTTT.

This clonotype came up a few times. This sequence joins TRBV7-9 and TRBJ1-1; 7 nucleotides agree with TRBD1. Germline lookup yields CDR1 SEHNR and CDR2 FQNEAQ (reference sequence). The CDR3 runs 13 residues. Trimming removed 7 bases from V and 5 bases from J; junction bases left unmatched: 7. The DNA for the CDR3 is TGTGCCAGCACCCACGACAGGGAAACTGAAGCTTTCTTT. It specifies CASTHDRETEAFF.

This clonotype has a handful of counts. This chain uses TRBV21-1 with TRBJ2-7; the D call in the table, TRBD1, was not verified against the DNA. TRBV21-1 is deemed a pseudogene. The CDR3 has 14 residues. The CDR3 bases are TGTGCCAGCAGCGAGACAGGGGTTCAGGACGAGCAGTACTTC. This translates into CASSETGVQDEQYF.

This clonotype was counted a few times. The chain is built from TRBV6-1 and TRBJ2-3; D might be TRBD1 or TRBD2, each matching 5 bases. CDR3 size: 14 residues. The germline V and J ends were trimmed by 8 bases and 2 bases, with 14 bases remaining between them. Germline V CDR1 and CDR2: MNHNS, SASEGT. CDR3 bases: TGTGCCAGCCGGGACCCCGGTAACACAGATACGCAGTATTTT. As protein: CASRDPGNTDTQYF.

The CDR3 DNA sequence: TGCAGTGCTAGCTGCCCCAGGCGGGAGGGGGAGACCCAGTACTTC. Protein sequence: CSASCPRREGETQYF. This chain uses TRBV20-1 with TRBJ2-5; 9 nucleotides line up with TRBD2. This CDR3 is built from 15 residues. Trimming took 3 bases from V and 5 from J; bases not matched to a gene: 10. Looked up from germline, CDR1 is DFQATT and CDR2 is SNEGSKA (reference sequence).

This clonotype was seen at least ten times. The chain joins TRBV9 to TRBJ2-7; TRBD1 matches 9 bases. The V and J ends lost 4 bases and 5 bases, in that order; junction bases with no gene match: 10. The germline gives CDR1 SGDLS, CDR2 YYNGEE. This CDR3 contains 15 residues. In nucleotides, the CDR3 is TGTGCCAGCAGCTACCGGGACAGGGAGATTGACGAGCAGTACTTC. It encodes CASSYRDREIDEQYF.

This clonotype was observed a handful of times. V usage is TRBV7-9 and J usage is TRBJ1-4; unclear D gene. Germline V gene lookup returns CDR1 SEHNR and CDR2 FQNEAQ (reference sequence). Deletions cut 4 bases from V and 0 bases from J, with 6 bases between. The CDR3 is 14 amino acids. This CDR3 is CASSWEATNEKLFF. CDR3 DNA sequence: TGTGCCAGCAGCTGGGAGGCAACTAATGAAAAACTGTTTTTT.

The V call is TRBV25-1, the J call TRBJ2-3; 8 bases map to TRBD2. The CDR3 contains 16 residues. Germline CDR1 MGHDK, CDR2 SYGVNS. The V gene end was trimmed by 1 base and the J gene end by 4 bases; junction bases not matched to a gene: 7. CDR3 sequence reads: CASSEWVAGRADTQYF. The DNA of the CDR3 is TGTGCCAGCAGTGAATGGGTAGCGGGACGCGCAGATACGCAGTATTTT.

This CDR3 reads CATSDPVGTISNEQYF. The CDR3 DNA sequence: TGTGCCACCAGTGACCCCGTGGGGACAATCAGTAATGAGCAGTACTTC. The chain has TRBV24-1 and TRBJ2-5; TRBD1 is a possible D gene (6 bases). The CDR3 totals 16 residues. Germline CDR1 KGHDR, CDR2 SFDVKD. Trimming shortened V by 4 bases and J by 11 bases, and 25 bases separated the two germline ends.